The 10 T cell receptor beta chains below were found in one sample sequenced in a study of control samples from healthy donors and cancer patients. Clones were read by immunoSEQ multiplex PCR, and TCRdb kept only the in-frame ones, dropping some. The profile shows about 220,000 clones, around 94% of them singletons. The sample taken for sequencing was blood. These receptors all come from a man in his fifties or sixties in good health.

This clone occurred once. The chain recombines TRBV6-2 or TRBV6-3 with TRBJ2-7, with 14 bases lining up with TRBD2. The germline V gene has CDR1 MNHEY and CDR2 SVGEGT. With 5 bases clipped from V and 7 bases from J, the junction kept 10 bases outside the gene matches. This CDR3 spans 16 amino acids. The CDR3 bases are TGTGCCAGCAGTCTGGGACTAGCGGGGGACTACTGGGAGCAGTACGTC. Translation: CASSLGLAGDYWEQYV.

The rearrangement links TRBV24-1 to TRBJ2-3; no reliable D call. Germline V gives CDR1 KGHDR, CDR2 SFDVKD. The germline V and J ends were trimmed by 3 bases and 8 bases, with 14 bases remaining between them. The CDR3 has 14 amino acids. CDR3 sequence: CATSDATIRVTQYF. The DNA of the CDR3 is TGTGCCACCAGTGATGCTACGATTCGAGTTACGCAGTATTTT.

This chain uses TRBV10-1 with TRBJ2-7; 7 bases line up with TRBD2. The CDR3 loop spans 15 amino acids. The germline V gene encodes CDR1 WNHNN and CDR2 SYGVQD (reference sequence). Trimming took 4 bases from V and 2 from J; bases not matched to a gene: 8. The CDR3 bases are TGCGCCAGCAGTGGGTTAGGACTAGGAACCTACGAGCAGTACTTC. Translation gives CASSGLGLGTYEQYF.

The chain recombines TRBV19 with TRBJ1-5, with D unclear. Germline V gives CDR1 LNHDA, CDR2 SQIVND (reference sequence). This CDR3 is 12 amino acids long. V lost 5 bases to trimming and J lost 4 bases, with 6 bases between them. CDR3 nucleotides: TGTGCCAGTAGTGGACTTAATCAGCCCCAGCATTTT. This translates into CASSGLNQPQHF.

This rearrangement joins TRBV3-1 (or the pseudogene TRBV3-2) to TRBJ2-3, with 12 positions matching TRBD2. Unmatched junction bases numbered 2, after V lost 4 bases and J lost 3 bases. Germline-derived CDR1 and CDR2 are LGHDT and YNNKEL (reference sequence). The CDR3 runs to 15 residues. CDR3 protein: CASSRTSGATDTQYF. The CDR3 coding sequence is TGTGCCAGCAGCCGGACTAGCGGGGCTACAGATACGCAGTATTTT.

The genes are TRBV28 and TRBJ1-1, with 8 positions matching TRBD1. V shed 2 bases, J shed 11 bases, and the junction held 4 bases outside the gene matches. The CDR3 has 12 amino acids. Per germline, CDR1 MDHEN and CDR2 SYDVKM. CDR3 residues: CASSLGQGQAFF. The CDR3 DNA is TGTGCCAGCAGTTTAGGACAGGGACAGGCTTTCTTT.

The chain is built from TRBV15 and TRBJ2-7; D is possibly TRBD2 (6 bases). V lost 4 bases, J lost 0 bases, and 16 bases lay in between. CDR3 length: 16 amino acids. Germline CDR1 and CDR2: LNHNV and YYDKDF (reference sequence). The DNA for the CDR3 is TGTGCCACCAGCACCGGACCCCACGGGAGCTCCTACGAGCAGTACTTC. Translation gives CATSTGPHGSSYEQYF.

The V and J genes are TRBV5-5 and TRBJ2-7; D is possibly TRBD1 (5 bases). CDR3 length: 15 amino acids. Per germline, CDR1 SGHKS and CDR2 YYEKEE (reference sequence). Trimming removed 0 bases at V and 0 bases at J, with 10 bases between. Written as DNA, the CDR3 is TGTGCCAGCAGCTTGGGACAGCAGATCTCCTACGAGCAGTACTTC. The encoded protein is CASSLGQQISYEQYF.

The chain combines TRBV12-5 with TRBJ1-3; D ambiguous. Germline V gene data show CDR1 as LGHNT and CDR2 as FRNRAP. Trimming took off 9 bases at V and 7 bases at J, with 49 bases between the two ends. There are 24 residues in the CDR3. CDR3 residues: CARNPGPVRTSDSGKVFSGNTIYF. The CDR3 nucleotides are TGTGCTAGAAATCCCGGACCGGTACGTACTTCGGACTCTGGAAAGGTTTTCAGTGGGAACACCATATATTTT.

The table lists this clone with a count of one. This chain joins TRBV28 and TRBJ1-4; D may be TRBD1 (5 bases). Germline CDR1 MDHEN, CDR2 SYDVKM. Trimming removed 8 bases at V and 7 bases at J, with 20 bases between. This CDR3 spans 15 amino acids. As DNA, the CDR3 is TGTGCCAGCCAAGGTCACGAGGGGATGGGTGAAAAACTGTTTTTT. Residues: CASQGHEGMGEKLFF.